The 7 T cell receptor beta chains reported below all come from one sample, sequenced in a study of shared clonotypes between healthy human individuals. The protocol was immunoSEQ multiplex PCR, while the TCRdb copy is restricted to in-frame clones and leaves out a portion. The profile shows around 640,000 clones, roughly 96% of them singletons. Naive CD8 populations comprised CD45RO-negative cells positively selected for CCR7, excluding terminally differentiated effector memory CD45RA+ cells. The source material was naive CD8+ T cells sorted from blood. These receptor sequences come from a young woman in good health.

This clone was observed a single time. The chain combines TRBV28 with TRBJ1-1, with TRBD1 identical over 10 bases. J was trimmed by 4 bases and V by 5 bases; bases with no gene match: 4. CDR3 size: 14 residues. Germline CDR1 is MDHEN and CDR2 is SYDVKM. The CDR3 loop reads CASSVDRGVTEAFF. CDR3 nucleotide sequence: TGTGCCAGCAGTGTGGACAGGGGGGTCACTGAAGCTTTCTTT.

This clone was recorded a few times. The chain uses TRBV27 and TRBJ2-7, with D tentatively TRBD2 (5 bases). The CDR3 length is 17 residues. Germline CDR1 is MNHEY and CDR2 is SMNVEV (reference sequence). Trimming shortened V by 6 bases and J by 2 bases, and 23 bases separated the two germline ends. CDR3 nucleotide sequence: TGTGCCAGCAGCCGAGGGCTTAACGCAGGAATTACCTACGAGCAGTACTTC. It translates to CASSRGLNAGITYEQYF.

In the case of this clone: Other DNA sequences in the sample encode the same CDR3. The V gene is TRBV4-1, the J gene TRBJ1-1; 7 positions match TRBD1. The CDR3 runs 15 residues. CDR1 and CDR2 (germline): MGHRA, YSYEKL. The junction had 5 bases not matched to a gene; V was cut back by 4 bases and J by 0 bases. CDR3 in DNA: TGCGCCAGCAGCCGGAGGGACAGATTGAACACTGAAGCTTTCTTT. Encoded protein: CASSRRDRLNTEAFF.

The rearrangement links TRBV27 to TRBJ2-1; D is perhaps TRBD2 (6 bases). The germline CDR1 and CDR2 sequences are MNHEY and SMNVEV (reference sequence). The germline V and J ends were trimmed by 2 bases and 8 bases, with 19 bases remaining between them. The CDR3 is 16 residues long. This CDR3 is CASSLIGTPGVDEQFF. The CDR3 bases are TGTGCCAGCAGTTTAATCGGGACCCCGGGAGTCGATGAGCAGTTCTTC.

The chain uses TRBV19 and TRBJ2-7; weak D call: TRBD1 (6 bases). This CDR3 is 16 amino acids long. CDR1 LNHDA and CDR2 SQIVND come from the germline V gene (reference sequence). Trimming pared 6 bases from V and 0 bases from J, leaving 18 bases between. The chain's CDR3 is CASSPDRNSISYEQYF. The CDR3 DNA follows: TGTGCCAGTAGCCCAGACAGGAACTCAATCTCCTACGAGCAGTACTTC.

CDR3 sequence: CASQGVFYGYTF. CDR3 in DNA: TGTGCCAGTCAGGGAGTCTTCTATGGCTACACCTTC. The V call is TRBV19, the J call TRBJ1-2; tentatively, D is TRBD1 (5 bases). The CDR3 runs to 12 residues. Germline values: CDR1 LNHDA, CDR2 SQIVND (reference sequence). Trimming shortened V by 8 bases and J by 4 bases, and 11 bases separated the two germline ends.

The rearrangement links TRBV6-1 to TRBJ1-5; D call uncertain. CDR3 length: 15 residues. The V end lost 8 bases, the J end lost 1 base, and 15 bases lay between the germline ends. Germline V gene data show CDR1 as MNHNS and CDR2 as SASEGT. The CDR3 protein is CASDTFLGSNQPQHF. The DNA for the CDR3 is TGTGCCAGCGACACTTTCCTTGGGAGCAATCAGCCCCAGCATTTT.